This T cell receptor (beta chain) stems from a study of blood T cell repertoires in COVID-19. Study-level information: From T cells, B-cell-depleted T cells, or PBMCs came the material, which was cDNA or gDNA.

For recovered donors of Cohort 3, there were two negative PCRs, clearance, or symptom resolution. CDR1 is LGHNA and CDR2 is YSLEER in the germline V gene. The CDR3 consists of 19 residues. V was pared by 0 bases and J by 4 bases, with 24 bases between. Sequenced by immunoSEQ multiplex PCR; TCRdb stores in-frame clones only, minus some. The sample lists 250,000 to 300,000 clones, roughly 87% occurring once. Sequenced sample: PBMCs or T cells enriched from blood (not recorded which). The chain carries TRBV4-3 and TRBJ1-2, with a possible D match to TRBD1 (5 bases). This clonotype was obtained from a woman aged 25 to 39 who had recovered from COVID-19. The CDR3 is CASSQDWWGARIKSYGYTF. The CDR3 region has the DNA TGCGCCAGCAGCCAAGATTGGTGGGGCGCAAGAATTAAGAGCTATGGCTACACCTTC.